One and the same sample provided the 29 T cell receptor beta chains below, sequenced in a study of T cells in Graves' hyperthyroidism and ophthalmopathy. RNA transcripts gave rise to amplified TCR beta CDR3 regions. First-round RT-PCR of the TCR CDR3 relied on the HTBI primer set. TCRdb recomputed calls from the multiplex PCR reads with MiXCR, one row per CDR3 protein. The table lists roughly 260,000 distinct CDR3 sequences, roughly 15% of them singletons, with 10% to 15% in the top ten. The sequencing input was blood. These receptors were taken from a woman in her thirties or forties with Graves' hyperthyroidism that later progressed to Graves' ophthalmopathy.

The V gene is TRBV5-6, the J gene TRBJ2-7; D not resolved. V lost 0 bases and J lost 0, with 19 bases in between. Per germline, CDR1 SGHDT and CDR2 YYEEEE. CDR3 length: 18 residues. The CDR3 spells CASSLVGGWAPFSYEQYF. The CDR3 DNA is TGTGCCAGCAGCTTGGTTGGCGGATGGGCCCCTTTCTCCTACGAGCAGTACTTC.

This clonotype was seen at least ten times. This rearrangement joins TRBV20-1 to TRBJ1-1; perhaps TRBD1 as D (5 bases). Trimming left V 5 bases short and J 1 base short, with 14 bases between. The germline V gene has CDR1 DFQATT and CDR2 SNEGSKA (reference sequence). This CDR3 region has 14 residues. CDR3 sequence (DNA): TGCAGTGCTGCCGGGGGGTCAGGGAACACTGAAGCTTTCTTT. Encoded protein: CSAAGGSGNTEAFF.

This clonotype appeared many times. V and J are TRBV6-5 and TRBJ2-1; TRBD2 is a possible D gene (6 bases). Trimming removed 0 bases at V and 4 bases at J, with 13 bases between. The length of the CDR3 is 16 residues. Looked up from germline, CDR1 is MNHEY and CDR2 is SVGAGI. CDR3 nucleotides: TGTGCCAGCAGTTACTCGGAGCTAGCGCAGTACAATGAGCAGTTCTTC. Residues: CASSYSELAQYNEQFF.

This clonotype was seen ten or more times. The chain recombines TRBV7-6 with TRBJ2-7, with D tentatively TRBD2 (6 bases). Germline V gene lookup returns CDR1 SGHVS and CDR2 FNYEAQ. The CDR3 has 14 residues. Trimming took off 1 base at V and 2 bases at J, with 9 bases between the two ends. CDR3 sequence reads: CASSLVEGPYEQYF. The CDR3 nucleotides read TGTGCCAGCAGCTTAGTGGAGGGCCCCTACGAGCAGTACTTC.

Only a few counts were recorded for this clonotype. V gene TRBV7-9 combines with J gene TRBJ1-1; perhaps TRBD1 as D (5 bases). The germline V and J ends were trimmed by 2 bases and 2 bases, with 12 bases remaining between them. This CDR3 is 15 amino acids long. Germline values: CDR1 SEHNR, CDR2 FQNEAQ (reference sequence). The CDR3 protein is CASSLLWGGNTEAFF. In nucleotides, the CDR3 is TGTGCCAGCAGCTTATTATGGGGGGGAAACACTGAAGCTTTCTTT.

This clonotype was seen repeatedly, ten times or more. This chain links TRBV28 with TRBJ2-5; TRBD2 matches at 10 bases. V trimming: 6 bases; J trimming: 5 bases; junction bases outside the gene matches: 9. The CDR3 covers 15 residues. Looked up from germline, CDR1 is MDHEN and CDR2 is SYDVKM. This CDR3 reads CASRSGRAIGETQYF. The CDR3 region has the DNA TGTGCCAGCAGGAGCGGGAGGGCTATCGGGGAGACCCAGTACTTC.

Turning to this clonotype: A read error may be the cause here, since a much bigger clone is one base away. The J gene is TRBJ2-7, the V gene TRBV7-9; D may be TRBD2 (5 bases). The length of the CDR3 is 14 residues. Germline V gene sequence: CDR1 SEHNR, CDR2 FQNEAQ (reference sequence). CDR3: CASTGSGDYYERYF. CDR3 coding DNA: TGTGCCAGCACTGGGAGCGGCGATTACTACGAGCGGTACTTC.

This clonotype was found many times. The rearrangement uses TRBV13 and TRBJ2-7, with 11 bases aligning to TRBD1. The CDR3 extends over 16 amino acids. The junction had 7 bases not matched to a gene; V was cut back by 3 bases and J by 3 bases. Germline V lookup: CDR1 PRHDT, CDR2 FYEKMQ (reference sequence). In DNA, the CDR3 is TGTGCCAGCAGCTTGTCTAGGACAGGGGGCAGCTACGAGCAGTACTTC. It encodes CASSLSRTGGSYEQYF.

This clonotype was found many times. The rearrangement joins TRBV2 to TRBJ2-2; tentative D call: TRBD1 (7 bases). CDR3 length equals 14 residues. The V and J ends lost 10 bases and 0 bases respectively, with 12 bases between them. The germline gives CDR1 SNHLY, CDR2 FYNNEI. This chain's CDR3 is CATRGTANTGELFF. Written as DNA, the CDR3 is TGTGCCACCCGGGGGACAGCGAACACCGGGGAGCTGTTTTTT.

The rearrangement links TRBV6-5 to TRBJ2-1, with unresolved D. Trimming removed 3 bases from V and 6 bases from J, with 9 bases in between. Germline CDR1 is MNHEY and CDR2 is SVGAGI. The CDR3 has 13 amino acids. CDR3 bases: TGTGCCAGCAGTTATAGGCCGTTCAATGAGCAGTTCTTC. Translating gives CASSYRPFNEQFF.

This clonotype was seen at least ten times. The rearrangement joins TRBV7-6 to TRBJ2-1; 9 positions agree with TRBD2. Per the germline V gene, CDR1 is SGHVS and CDR2 is FNYEAQ. Losses at the gene ends were 5 bases for V and 5 bases for J; bases not matched to a gene: 4. The CDR3 extends over 14 amino acids. Written as DNA, the CDR3 is TGTGCCAGCAGCCTCTGGACTAGCGACAATGAGCAGTTCTTC. This encodes CASSLWTSDNEQFF.

This clonotype was counted many times. V and J are TRBV12-3 or TRBV12-4 and TRBJ2-3, with 13 bases identical to TRBD2. This CDR3 has 16 amino acids. With 5 bases clipped from V and 4 bases from J, the junction kept 6 bases outside the gene matches. CDR3 DNA: TGTGCCAGCAGTAACGGACTAGCGGGAGTGGCAGATACGCAGTATTTT. Translating it yields CASSNGLAGVADTQYF.

Ten or more counts support this clonotype. The chain combines TRBV24-1 with TRBJ2-1, with a possible D match to TRBD2 (5 bases). The germline V gene encodes CDR1 KGHDR and CDR2 SFDVKD. With 4 bases removed from V and 8 bases from J, the gap between germline ends came to 17 bases. The length of the CDR3 is 15 residues. The CDR3 protein is CATSDSGRRFDEQFF. CDR3 nucleotides: TGTGCCACCAGTGACAGCGGACGGAGGTTCGATGAGCAGTTCTTC.

This clonotype was detected ten times or more. CDR3: CASSGLAIYNEQFF. CDR3 nucleotides: TGCGCCAGCAGTGGACTAGCGATTTACAATGAGCAGTTCTTC. The chain is built from TRBV10-2 and TRBJ2-1; 8 nucleotides line up with TRBD2. This CDR3 is 14 amino acids long. V was pared by 4 bases and J by 4 bases, with 3 bases of the junction left unmatched. In germline, CDR1 is WSHSY, CDR2 SAAADI.

There are many counts of this clonotype. This rearrangement joins TRBV4-1 to TRBJ2-7; the D gene is possibly TRBD2 (5 bases). Trimming removed 1 base at V and 6 bases at J, with 16 bases between. Germline CDR1 MGHRA, CDR2 YSYEKL. This CDR3 contains 15 residues. The CDR3 DNA sequence: TGCGCCAGCAGCCAAGGGCTAGCAGGTCCCCTCGAGCAGTACTTC. Residues: CASSQGLAGPLEQYF.

This clonotype was seen a handful of times. The chain combines TRBV29-1 with TRBJ1-1; D unresolved. Germline lookup yields CDR1 SQVTM and CDR2 ANQGSEA. The V end was cut by 5 bases, the J end by 0 bases, with 10 bases between. This CDR3 is 13 amino acids long. The CDR3 region has the DNA TGCAGCGTTTGTCTTGCCCTGAACACTGAAGCTTTCTTT. This translates into CSVCLALNTEAFF.

This clonotype has more than one count but fewer than ten. The chain carries TRBV28 and TRBJ1-2; no firm D call. Germline CDR1 is MDHEN and CDR2 is SYDVKM. V was trimmed by 3 bases and J by 4 bases, leaving 9 bases between them. The CDR3 runs to 13 residues. The CDR3 reads CASSFEGGYGYTF. CDR3 in DNA: TGTGCCAGCAGTTTTGAGGGCGGCTATGGCTACACCTTC.

The sample holds many counts of this clonotype. The V gene is TRBV25-1, the J gene TRBJ1-1; 7 positions agree with TRBD1. The germline V gene has CDR1 MGHDK and CDR2 SYGVNS. Trimming at V came to 6 bases and at J to 7 bases, leaving 5 bases not matched to a gene. CDR3 size: 12 residues. CDR3: CASRDRRVEAFF. The CDR3 DNA reads as TGTGCCAGCAGGGACAGGCGTGTTGAAGCTTTCTTT.

The gene calls are TRBV20-1 and TRBJ2-1; D is ambiguous. Trimming shortened V by 5 bases and J by 4 bases, and 12 bases separated the two germline ends. Per the germline V gene, CDR1 is DFQATT and CDR2 is SNEGSKA (reference sequence). There are 13 residues in the CDR3. Here the CDR3 reads CSAGQSPYNEQFF. The CDR3 DNA reads as TGCAGTGCTGGCCAGTCCCCATACAATGAGCAGTTCTTC.

V usage is TRBV7-2 and J usage is TRBJ1-1, with D possibly being TRBD1 (6 bases). Trimming removed 5 bases at V and 3 bases at J, with 31 bases between. Germline V CDR1 and CDR2: SGHTA, FQGNSA. The CDR3 is 20 residues long. CDR3 protein: CASSIYREAWATVSDTEAFF. The CDR3 coding sequence is TGTGCCAGCAGCATTTACAGGGAAGCTTGGGCGACGGTTTCGGACACTGAAGCTTTCTTT.

This clonotype was counted only a few times. The chain links TRBV6-1 to TRBJ1-3, with 7 bases identical to TRBD1. Germline V gene data show CDR1 as MNHNS and CDR2 as SASEGT. This CDR3 is 17 amino acids long. Trimming cost V 5 bases and J 0 bases; bases outside gene matches: 10. In DNA form, the CDR3 reads TGTGCCAGCAGTTACGCGTCCGGGACAGTCTCTGGAAACACCATATATTTT. It specifies CASSYASGTVSGNTIYF.

Points on this clonotype: A much bigger clone sits one base away, suggesting this may be a read error. V usage is TRBV7-6 and J usage is TRBJ2-3, with D possibly TRBD2 on 5 matching bases. Germline V lookup: CDR1 SGHVS, CDR2 FNYEAQ. The CDR3 is 16 amino acids. V shed 5 bases and J shed 1 base, with 16 bases lying between them. This CDR3 reads CASSRSERKGTDTQYF. In DNA, the CDR3 is TGTGCCAGCAGCCGCTCGGAGCGGAAGGGCACAGATACGCAGTATTTT.

The V call is TRBV4-1, the J call TRBJ1-5; tentatively, D is TRBD1 (5 bases). This CDR3 region has 16 residues. Germline V gene sequence: CDR1 MGHRA, CDR2 YSYEKL. Trimming cost V 1 base and J 1 base, with 11 bases left between them. CDR3 DNA sequence: TGCGCCAGCAGCCAAGCCCCCCGGGACAGCAATCAGCCCCAGCATTTT. Protein: CASSQAPRDSNQPQHF.

This clonotype was picked up many times. The rearrangement uses TRBV7-2 and TRBJ2-7; D remains ambiguous. V lost 2 bases and J 4 bases, leaving 9 bases between the germline ends. CDR1 and CDR2 from the germline V gene are SGHTA and FQGNSA. CDR3 size: 13 residues. CDR3 in amino acids: CASSLFSLYEQYF. The DNA for the CDR3 is TGTGCCAGCAGCTTATTTTCCTTATACGAGCAGTACTTC.

Only a few counts were recorded for this clonotype. The chain is built from TRBV9 and TRBJ1-3; D unclear. Germline CDR1 SGDLS, CDR2 YYNGEE. This CDR3 has 13 residues. V was pared by 6 bases and J by 0 bases, with 7 bases between. As DNA, the CDR3 is TGTGCCAGCAAAGGCAACTCTGGAAACACCATATATTTT. It specifies CASKGNSGNTIYF.

The chain links TRBV6-4 to TRBJ2-3; TRBD1 matches at 10 bases. The CDR3 sequence is 15 residues long. Germline trimming cut 5 bases from V and 2 bases from J; bases unmatched to any gene: 4. Per the germline V gene, CDR1 is MRHNA and CDR2 is SNTAGT. The CDR3, as DNA: TGTGCCAGCAGTCGGACAGGGGGGGACACAGATACGCAGTATTTT. It codes for CASSRTGGDTDTQYF.

Many counts were recorded for this clonotype. The CDR3 protein is CASRPGLAGLVEETQYF. The CDR3 DNA sequence: TGTGCCAGCAGACCCGGACTAGCGGGATTGGTCGAAGAGACCCAGTACTTC. The chain links TRBV2 to TRBJ2-5, with 12 bases that match TRBD2. CDR1 and CDR2 (germline): SNHLY, FYNNEI. The length of the CDR3 is 17 residues. V trimming: 6 bases; J trimming: 3 bases; junction bases outside the gene matches: 11.

The chain links TRBV28 to TRBJ1-1; D not resolved. Germline V gives CDR1 MDHEN, CDR2 SYDVKM. Trimming removed 5 bases at V and 5 bases at J, with 12 bases between. The CDR3 is made up of 13 amino acids. The CDR3 loop is CASSTLGGTEAFF. CDR3 coding DNA: TGTGCCAGCAGTACCCTGGGAGGTACTGAAGCTTTCTTT.

A few counts support this clonotype. This rearrangement joins TRBV5-6 to TRBJ2-7, with 8 bases aligning to TRBD2. Germline lookup yields CDR1 SGHDT and CDR2 YYEEEE. The CDR3 loop spans 16 amino acids. J was trimmed by 3 bases and V by 5 bases; bases with no gene match: 13. The CDR3 here is CASSRLAGVLVYEQYF. The CDR3 region has the DNA TGTGCCAGCAGTCGCCTAGCGGGCGTCCTTGTCTACGAGCAGTACTTC.